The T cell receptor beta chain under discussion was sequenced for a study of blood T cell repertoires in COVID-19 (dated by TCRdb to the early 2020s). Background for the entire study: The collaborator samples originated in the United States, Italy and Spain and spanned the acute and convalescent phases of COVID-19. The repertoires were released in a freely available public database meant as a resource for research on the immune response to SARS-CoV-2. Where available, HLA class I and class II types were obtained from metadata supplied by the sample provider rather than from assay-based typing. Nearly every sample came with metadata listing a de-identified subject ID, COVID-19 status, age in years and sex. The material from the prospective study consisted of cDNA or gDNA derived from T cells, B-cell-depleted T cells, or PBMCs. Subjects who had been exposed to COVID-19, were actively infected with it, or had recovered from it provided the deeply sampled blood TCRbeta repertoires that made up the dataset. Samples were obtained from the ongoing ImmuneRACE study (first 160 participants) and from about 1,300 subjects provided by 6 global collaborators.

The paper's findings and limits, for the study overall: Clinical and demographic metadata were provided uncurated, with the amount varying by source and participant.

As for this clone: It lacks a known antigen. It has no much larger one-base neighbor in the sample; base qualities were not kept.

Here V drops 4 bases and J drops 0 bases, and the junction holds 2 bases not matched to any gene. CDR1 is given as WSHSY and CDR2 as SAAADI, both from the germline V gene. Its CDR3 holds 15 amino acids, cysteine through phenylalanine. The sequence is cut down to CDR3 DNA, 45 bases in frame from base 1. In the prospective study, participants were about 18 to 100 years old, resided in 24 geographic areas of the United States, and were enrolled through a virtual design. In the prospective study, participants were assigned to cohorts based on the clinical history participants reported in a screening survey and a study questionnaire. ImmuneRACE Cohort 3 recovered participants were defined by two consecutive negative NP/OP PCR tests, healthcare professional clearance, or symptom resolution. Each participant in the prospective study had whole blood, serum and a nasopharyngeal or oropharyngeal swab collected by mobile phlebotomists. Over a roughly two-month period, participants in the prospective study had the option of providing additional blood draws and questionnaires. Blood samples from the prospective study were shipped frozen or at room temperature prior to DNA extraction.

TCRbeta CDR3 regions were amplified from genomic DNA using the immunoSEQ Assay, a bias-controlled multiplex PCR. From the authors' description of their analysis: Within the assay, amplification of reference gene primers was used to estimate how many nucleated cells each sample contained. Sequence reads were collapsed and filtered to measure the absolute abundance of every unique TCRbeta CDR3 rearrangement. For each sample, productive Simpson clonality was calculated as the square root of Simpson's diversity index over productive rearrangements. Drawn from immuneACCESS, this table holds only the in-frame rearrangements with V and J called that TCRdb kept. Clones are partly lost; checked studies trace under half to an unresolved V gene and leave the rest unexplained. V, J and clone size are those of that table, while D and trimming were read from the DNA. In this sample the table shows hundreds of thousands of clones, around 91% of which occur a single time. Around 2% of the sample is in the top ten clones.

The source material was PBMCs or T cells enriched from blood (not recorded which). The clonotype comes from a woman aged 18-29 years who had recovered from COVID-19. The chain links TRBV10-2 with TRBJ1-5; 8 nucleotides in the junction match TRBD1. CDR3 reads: CASSVTGGSNQPQHF. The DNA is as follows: TGCGCCAGCAGTGTTACAGGGGGTAGCAATCAGCCCCAGCATTTT.